The sequence of this T cell receptor beta chain was determined in a study of blood T cell repertoires in COVID-19. Sequencing used immunoSEQ multiplex PCR; TCRdb keeps in-frame clones, though not all of them. The sample has over 130,000 clones; 80% to 90% are singletons. The CDR3 runs 13 residues. Trimming removed 2 bases at V and 11 bases at J, with 15 bases between. Sequenced sample: PBMCs or T cells enriched from blood (not recorded which). This sequence joins TRBV12-3 or TRBV12-4 and TRBJ1-1; no clear D. This clonotype was sampled from a woman in her 50s with acute COVID-19. CDR3 in amino acids: CASSLSSWRDAFF. The CDR3 region has the DNA TGTGCCAGCAGTTTAAGCTCATGGAGGGATGCTTTCTTT.